This T cell receptor (beta chain) is from a study of shared T cell receptors in the human thymus. Repertoires were generated with immunoSEQ multiplex PCR, while TCRdb's copy carries only in-frame clones and drops some. The table includes approximately 730,000 clones, roughly 88% detected once. These same data were also listed under a study on human thymus T cells. As that report states: The sample donors, healthy Finnish infants, were having corrective surgery for congenital heart defects. It was from resections taken during corrective heart surgery that the thymus tissue came. Biased V and J segment usage appeared in thymus and peripheral blood. Related research has reported that thymic repertoires overlap highly among unrelated individuals.

Input material: thymocytes. This TCR came from a girl under three years old with a congenital heart defect.

CDR3 sequence: CASSLTGAWEVEGSYNEQFF. CDR3 nucleotide sequence: TGTGCCAGCAGCTTAACAGGGGCGTGGGAGGTAGAGGGCTCCTACAATGAGCAGTTCTTC. The rearrangement uses TRBV7-3 and TRBJ2-1, with a tentative D call TRBD2 (6 bases). In germline, CDR1 is SGHTA, CDR2 FQGTGA. V gave up 0 bases and J gave up 0 bases, with 21 bases separating them. This CDR3 contains 20 residues.